The subject of this entry is one TCR beta chain. The sample holds a few counts of this clone. Its antigen has not been determined. Per-base quality was not reported, and no clone a single base away is much larger than it. This entry comes from a study of early stage breast cancer tumors (dated by TCRdb to 2016 to 2017). In terms of the full investigation: Of the roughly 15 invasive breast tumors, about a dozen were found to be estrogen receptor-positive, progesterone receptor-positive and HER2-negative. Most of the 12 ER+/PR+/HER2- tumors were invasive ductal carcinomas, while the other four were invasive lobular carcinomas. On average, each sample had 8 to 10-fold read coverage. A total of around 3 million templates, representing roughly 1,100,000 unique clonotypes, were detected across all samples. Beyond this particular receptor, the publication reports: Greater similarity was observed between blood and normal breast repertoires than between blood and tumor repertoires, and tumor was distinguished from normal in about 90% of the 16 patients when each tissue was compared with blood. Enriched TCRB sequences shared across patients were found to be mostly commonly generated sequences that were unlikely to play an important role in the tumor microenvironment. Because the cohort was small, a breakdown by tumor subtype could not be done. About 2.7-fold higher T cell density and higher clonality were observed in tumors than in adjacent normal breast tissue. Chain pairing and functional markers such as CD4, CD8 and FOXP3 were missed by bulk genomic DNA sequencing of unsorted cells.

The study profiled bulk TCR beta-chain repertoires in matched peripheral blood, tumor and adjacent normal breast tissue taken from more than 15 patients with early-stage breast cancer. Before surgery, roughly 4.5-10 mL of whole blood was collected into EDTA tubes and then processed within 2 hours. Peripheral blood mononuclear cells were isolated by Ficoll-Paque centrifugation in SepMate-50 tubes. For storage in liquid nitrogen, PBMCs were cryopreserved as aliquots of about 2 to 4.5 million cells in roughly 90% FBS with 10% DMSO. The Qiagen AllPrep DNA/RNA Mini kit was used to extract genomic DNA. The CDR3 numbers 14 residues from cysteine through phenylalanine. Just the 42-base CDR3 DNA is kept, in frame starting at base 1. The germline V gene (reference sequence) sets CDR1 to LNHDA and CDR2 to SQIVND. Germline trimming amounts to 10 bases on V and 1 base on J, with 5 as the count of junction bases outside the gene matches.

Two independent genomic DNA replicates were amplified for each sample, with approximately 0.5 ug used for blood and approximately 1.5 ug for tumor or normal breast. TCRB sequencing of genomic DNA was carried out with the ImmunoSeq Intro kit according to the manufacturer's instructions. Multiplex PCR ran 31 cycles with proprietary primers and spike-in control sequences for absolute quantification. Single-end 150-bp reads were used to sequence an 87-bp fragment spanning the CDR3 and the flanking V and J genes. Seven samples, each with two replicates, were multiplexed per lane of an Illumina MiSeq using version 3.0 chemistry. As for the authors' bioinformatics: Raw data were processed by the vendor's proprietary pipeline, with both replicates merged into one result per sample. A clonotype was defined as productive rearrangements that share the same V-gene family, CDR3 amino acid sequence and J-gene segment. Clonality was computed as 1 minus the normalized Shannon entropy (Pielou evenness) of TCRB abundances. T cell density was estimated as total templates divided by the number of input cells, with the number of input cells inferred from the DNA input amount. Recon was used with default parameters to estimate total repertoire diversity and clonality. A clonotype was considered tumor-enriched if its abundance in tumor exceeded 0.1% and was at least 32-fold higher than its abundance in normal breast. This immuneACCESS table, as held by TCRdb, lists in-frame sequences with V and J called but not all clones. Of the missing ones, under half trace to an unresolved V gene in checked studies; the others have no known cause. V, J and clone size are taken as reported in that table, and D and trimming were inferred from the DNA itself. The sample has 35,000 to 45,000 clones on record, roughly 70% of them singletons. The ten largest account for roughly 7% of the sample.

The clonotype was recovered from a person in their sixties or seventies with breast cancer. The sample comprised blood. This sequence uses TRBV19 and TRBJ2-2, with TRBD1 identical over 8 junction bases. DNA sequence: TGTGCCACAAGACAGGGGCAGAACACCGGGGAGCTGTTTTTT. The resulting protein is CATRQGQNTGELFF.